The next 3 T cell receptor beta chains were all read from a single sample in a study of regulatory T cells in long-lasting Graves disease. In building TCR beta libraries, iRepertoire HTBI primers were used together with Arm-PCR of CDR3 regions. TCRdb analysed the multiplex PCR reads with MiXCR anew, one entry per CDR3 protein. The profile shows roughly 300,000 distinct CDR3 sequences, more than 20% of them singletons. Time point reported: persistent/refractory GD, antithyroid drugs over 5 years with positive TRAb. Generation of the TCR library employed RNA extracted from PBMCs. Source: peripheral blood mononuclear cells (PBMCs), taken when the disease was refractory, from a patient treated with antithyroid drugs. The receptor set was obtained from a female donor with Graves disease.

The chain couples TRBV6-1 to TRBJ1-3; 9 bases fit TRBD1. J lost 5 bases, V lost 7 bases, and 6 bases had no gene match. Germline V gives CDR1 MNHNS, CDR2 SASEGT. This CDR3 has 14 residues. In DNA form, the CDR3 reads TGTGCCAGCACCCGGGACAGGGACCGAAACACCATATATTTT. Translation gives CASTRDRDRNTIYF.

This clonotype has more than one count but fewer than ten. J is TRBJ2-5 and V is TRBV6-1; 8 bases line up with TRBD2. The J call is doubtful: the DNA matches TRBJ2-1 better. Germline V CDR1 and CDR2: MNHNS, SASEGT. The CDR3 is 15 amino acids. CDR3 nucleotide sequence: TGTGCCAGCAGTGCGGGACCCGGGACTAGCAATGAGCAGTTCTTC. Residues: CASSAGPGTSNEQFF.

This clonotype was counted only a few times. V is TRBV10-3 and J is TRBJ1-3; D remains ambiguous. The length of the CDR3 is 16 residues. Trimming pared 6 bases from V and 1 base from J, leaving 16 bases between. Germline V CDR1 and CDR2: ENHRY, SYGVKD. The CDR3 DNA reads as TGTGCCATCAGCCTACTCGACGGAGGATCTGGAAACACCATATATTTT. This encodes CAISLLDGGSGNTIYF.